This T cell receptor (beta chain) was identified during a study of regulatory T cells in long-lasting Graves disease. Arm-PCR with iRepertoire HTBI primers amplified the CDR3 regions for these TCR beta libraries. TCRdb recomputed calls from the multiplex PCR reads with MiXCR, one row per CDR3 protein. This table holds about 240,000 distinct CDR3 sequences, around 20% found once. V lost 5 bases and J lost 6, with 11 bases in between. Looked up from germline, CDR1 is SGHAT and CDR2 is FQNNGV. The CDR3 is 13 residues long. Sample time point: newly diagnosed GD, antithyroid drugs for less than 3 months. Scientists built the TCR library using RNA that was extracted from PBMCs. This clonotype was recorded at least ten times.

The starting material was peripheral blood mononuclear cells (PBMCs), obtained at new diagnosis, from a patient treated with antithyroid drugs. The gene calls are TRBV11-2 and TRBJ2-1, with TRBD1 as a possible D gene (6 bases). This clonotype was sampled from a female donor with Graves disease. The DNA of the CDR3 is TGTGCCAGCAGCCTCGCAGGGGCCAATGAGCAGTTCTTC. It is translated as CASSLAGANEQFF. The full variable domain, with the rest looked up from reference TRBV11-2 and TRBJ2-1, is EAGVAQSPRYKIIEKRQSVAFWCNPISGHATLYWYQQILGQGPKLLIQFQNNGVVDDSQLPKDRFSAERLKGVDSTLKIQPAKLEDSAVYLCASSLAGANEQFFGPGTRLTVL.